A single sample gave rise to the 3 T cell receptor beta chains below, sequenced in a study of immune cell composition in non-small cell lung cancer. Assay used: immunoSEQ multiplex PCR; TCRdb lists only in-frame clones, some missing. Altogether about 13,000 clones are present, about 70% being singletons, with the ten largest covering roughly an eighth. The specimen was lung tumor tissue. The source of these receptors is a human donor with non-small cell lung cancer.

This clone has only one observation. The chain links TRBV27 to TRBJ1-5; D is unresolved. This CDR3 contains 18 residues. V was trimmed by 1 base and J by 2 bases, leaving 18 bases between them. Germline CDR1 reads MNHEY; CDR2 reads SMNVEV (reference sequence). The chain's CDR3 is CASSLLGRSAKGNQPQHF. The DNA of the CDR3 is TGTGCCAGCAGTTTATTGGGGAGGTCAGCCAAGGGCAATCAGCCCCAGCATTTT.

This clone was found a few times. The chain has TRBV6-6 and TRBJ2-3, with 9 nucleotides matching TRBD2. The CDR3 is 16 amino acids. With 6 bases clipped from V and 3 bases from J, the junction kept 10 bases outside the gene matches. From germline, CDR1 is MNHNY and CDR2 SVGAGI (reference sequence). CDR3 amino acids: CASRGGSGLATDTQYF. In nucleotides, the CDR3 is TGTGCCAGCAGGGGGGGGTCGGGACTAGCAACAGATACGCAGTATTTT.

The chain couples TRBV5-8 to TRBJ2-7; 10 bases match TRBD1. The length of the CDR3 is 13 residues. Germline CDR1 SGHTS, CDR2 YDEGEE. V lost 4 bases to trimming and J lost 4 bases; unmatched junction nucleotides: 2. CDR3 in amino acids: CASSRDRGYEQYF. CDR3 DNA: TGTGCCAGCAGCCGGGACAGGGGATACGAGCAGTACTTC.